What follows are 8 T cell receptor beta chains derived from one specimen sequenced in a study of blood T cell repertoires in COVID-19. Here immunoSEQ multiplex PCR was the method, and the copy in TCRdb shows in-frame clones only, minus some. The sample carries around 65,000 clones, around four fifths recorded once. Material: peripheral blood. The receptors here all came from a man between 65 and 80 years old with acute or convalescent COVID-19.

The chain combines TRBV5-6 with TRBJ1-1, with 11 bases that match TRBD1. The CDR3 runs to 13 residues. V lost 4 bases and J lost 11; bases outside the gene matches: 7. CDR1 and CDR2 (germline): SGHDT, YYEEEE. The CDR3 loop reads CASSRTGGAWAFF. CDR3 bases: TGTGCCAGCAGCCGGACAGGGGGCGCGTGGGCTTTCTTT.

The CDR3, as DNA: TGTGCCAGTAGTATAGCGGGTTGGTACAGGAAGGTGGACACTGAAGCTTTCTTT. Its translation: CASSIAGWYRKVDTEAFF. V usage is TRBV19 and J usage is TRBJ1-1; D possibly corresponds to TRBD1 (5 bases). Looked up from germline, CDR1 is LNHDA and CDR2 is SQIVND (reference sequence). This CDR3 has 18 amino acids. Trimming took off 1 base at V and 3 bases at J, with 21 bases between the two ends. Based on the CDR3 plus reference TRBV19 and TRBJ1-1, the full variable domain is DGGITQSPKYLFRKEGQNVTLSCEQNLNHDAMYWYRQDPGQGLRLIYYSQIVNDFQKGDIAEGYSVSREKKESFPLTVTSAQKNPTAFYLCASSIAGWYRKVDTEAFFGQGTRLTVV.

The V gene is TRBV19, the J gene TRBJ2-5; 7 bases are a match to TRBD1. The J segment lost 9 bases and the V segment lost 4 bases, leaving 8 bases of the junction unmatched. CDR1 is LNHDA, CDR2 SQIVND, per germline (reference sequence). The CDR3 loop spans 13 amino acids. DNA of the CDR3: TGTGCCAGTAGTACACAGGGGAGTGGGGCCCAGTACTTC. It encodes CASSTQGSGAQYF.

CDR3 sequence reads: CASSLGGGHSYEQYF. CDR3 DNA sequence: TGTGCCAGCAGCTTAGGGGGGGGCCACTCCTACGAGCAGTACTTC. The rearrangement joins TRBV7-2 to TRBJ2-7; maybe TRBD2 (7 bases). Germline-derived CDR1 and CDR2 are SGHTA and FQGNSA. The CDR3 contains 15 residues. The V end was cut by 1 base, the J end by 0 bases, with 10 bases between. Full variable domain (remainder filled in from reference TRBV7-2 and TRBJ2-7): GAGVSQSPSNKVTEKGKDVELRCDPISGHTALYWYRQSLGQGLEFLIYFQGNSAPDKSGLPSDRFSAERTGGSVSTLTIQRTQQEDSAVYLCASSLGGGHSYEQYFGPGTRLTVT.

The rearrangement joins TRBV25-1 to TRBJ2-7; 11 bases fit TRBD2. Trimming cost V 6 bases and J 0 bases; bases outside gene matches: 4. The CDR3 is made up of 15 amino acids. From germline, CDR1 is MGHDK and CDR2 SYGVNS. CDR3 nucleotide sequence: TGTGCCAGCAGCCCCACTAGCGGGGGCTCCTACGAGCAGTACTTC. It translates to CASSPTSGGSYEQYF.

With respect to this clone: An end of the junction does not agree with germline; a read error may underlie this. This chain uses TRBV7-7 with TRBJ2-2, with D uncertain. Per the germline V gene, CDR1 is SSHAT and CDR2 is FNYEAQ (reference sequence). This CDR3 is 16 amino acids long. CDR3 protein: CASSLVKAENTGELFF. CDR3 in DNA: TGTGCTAGCAGCTTAGTGAAGGCGGAAAACACCGGGGAGCTGTTTTTT.

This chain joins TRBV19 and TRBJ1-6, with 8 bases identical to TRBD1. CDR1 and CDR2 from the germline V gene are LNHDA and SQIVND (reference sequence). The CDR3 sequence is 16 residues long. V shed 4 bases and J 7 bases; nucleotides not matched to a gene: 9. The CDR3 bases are TGTGCCAGTAGTACACCAGACAGGGGATGGAATTCACCCCTCCACTTT. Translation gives CASSTPDRGWNSPLHF.

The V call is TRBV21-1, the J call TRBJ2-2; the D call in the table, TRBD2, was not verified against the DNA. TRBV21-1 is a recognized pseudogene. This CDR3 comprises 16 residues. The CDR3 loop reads CASSDALAGLTGELFF. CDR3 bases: TGTGCCAGCAGCGACGCGCTAGCGGGGTTAACCGGGGAGCTGTTTTTT.